The rows below give T cell receptor beta chains drawn from one sample of a study of PD-L1 blockade in urothelial cancer. The assay was immunoSEQ multiplex PCR, and TCRdb's table has in-frame clones only and misses some. The sample carries tens of thousands of clones, around 87% recorded once. The material sequenced was PBMCs, taken around atezolizumab (anti-PD-L1) treatment. Source of these receptors: a man between 60 and 70 years old with urothelial cancer. CDR3s leave out the opening cysteine and the closing phenylalanine or tryptophan. The order of the fields is clone size, V gene, CDR3 protein. A clone size is listed for some rows: how often the clone was seen (once, few, many), or a class if it is expanded.

size: -; V: TRBV7-3; CDR3: ASSLTSSGAQF
size: once; V: TRBV15; CDR3: ATSRDRTSGIDTQY
size: -; V: TRBV5-5; CDR3: ASSLGGQGNEQY
size: -; V: TRBV2; CDR3: ASRIRAGANTEAF
size: -; V: TRBV9; CDR3: ASSLRTGGEAF
size: -; V: TRBV15; CDR3: ATSRRGGQFHEQY
size: -; V: TRBV5-1; CDR3: ASSLVSPGTDTQY
size: -; V: TRBV27; CDR3: ASSSGSGFSTDTQY
size: once; V: TRBV7-9; CDR3: ASTPGESYGYT
size: -; V: TRBV5-1; CDR3: ASSLSSGGETQY